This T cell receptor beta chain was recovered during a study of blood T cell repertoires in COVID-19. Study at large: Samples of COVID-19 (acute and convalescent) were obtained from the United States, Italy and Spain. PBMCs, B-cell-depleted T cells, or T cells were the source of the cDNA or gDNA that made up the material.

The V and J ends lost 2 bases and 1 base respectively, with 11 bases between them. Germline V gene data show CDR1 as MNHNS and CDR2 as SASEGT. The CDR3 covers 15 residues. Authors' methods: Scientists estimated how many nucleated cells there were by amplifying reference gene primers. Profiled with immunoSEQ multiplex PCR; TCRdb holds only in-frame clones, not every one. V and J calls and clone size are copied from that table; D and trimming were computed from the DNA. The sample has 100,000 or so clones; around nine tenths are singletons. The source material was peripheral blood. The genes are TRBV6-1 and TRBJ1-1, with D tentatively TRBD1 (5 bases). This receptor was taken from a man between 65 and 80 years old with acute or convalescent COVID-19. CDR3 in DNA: TGTGCCAGCAGTGAACCCGGGGGGAAGAACACTGAAGCTTTCTTT. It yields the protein CASSEPGGKNTEAFF.